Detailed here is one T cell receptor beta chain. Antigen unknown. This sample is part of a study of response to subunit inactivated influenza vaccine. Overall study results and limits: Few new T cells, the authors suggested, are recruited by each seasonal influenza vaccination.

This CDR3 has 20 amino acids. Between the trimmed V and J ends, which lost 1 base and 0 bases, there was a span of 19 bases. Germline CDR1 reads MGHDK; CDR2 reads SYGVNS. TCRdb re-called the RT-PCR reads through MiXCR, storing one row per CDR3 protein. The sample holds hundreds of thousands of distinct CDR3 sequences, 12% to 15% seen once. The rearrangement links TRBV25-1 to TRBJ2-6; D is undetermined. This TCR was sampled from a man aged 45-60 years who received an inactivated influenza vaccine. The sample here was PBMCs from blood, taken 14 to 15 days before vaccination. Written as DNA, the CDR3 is TGTGCCAGCAGTGAATGGCTAGGGCCCTTTTTTAGCTCTGGGGCCAACGTCCTGACTTTC. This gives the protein CASSEWLGPFFSSGANVLTF.